Below are 18 T cell receptor beta chains sequenced from a single sample in a study of spatial heterogeneity in lung cancer. Study-wide points: How many expanded intratumoral alpha and beta TCRs were present tracked the tumor mutation count, which was a count of nonsynonymous mutations.

TCRdb analysed the 5' RACE reads with MiXCR anew, one entry per CDR3 protein. The sample has 4,800 or so distinct CDR3 sequences; 12% are singletons. These TCRs' antigens remain unknown. Time point described: sample taken at primary tumor resection. Sequenced material: lung tumor tissue, taken at surgery. All receptors derive from a male donor with early-stage non-small cell lung cancer.

Details on this clonotype: Being off target in a library aimed at alpha chains, this beta chain has a size of little meaning. This chain uses TRBV18 with TRBJ2-5, with a tentative D call TRBD1 (6 bases). From germline, CDR1 is KGHSH and CDR2 LQKENI. CDR3 length: 14 residues. The V and J ends lost 3 bases and 1 base respectively, with 9 bases between them. The CDR3 DNA follows: TGTGCCAGCTCACCTTGGGGGCTCCAAGAGACCCAGTACTTC. As protein: CASSPWGLQETQYF. Together with reference TRBV18 and TRBJ2-5, the CDR3 gives the full variable domain: NAGVMQNPRHLVRRRGQEARLRCSPMKGHSHVYWYRQLPEEGLKFMVYLQKENIIDESGMPKERFSAEFPKEGPSILRIQQVVRGDSAAYFCASSPWGLQETQYFGPGTRLLVL.

In this sample, this clonotype is medium-sized. This beta chain turned up in a library designed for alpha chains; as an off-target read, its abundance says little. The chain is built from TRBV6-6 and TRBJ1-3; D uncertain. Germline V gene lookup returns CDR1 MNHNY and CDR2 SVGAGI (reference sequence). Trimming removed 0 bases at V and 0 bases at J, with 6 bases between. CDR3 length: 15 residues. This CDR3 is CASSYSEGSGNTIYF. As DNA, the CDR3 is TGTGCCAGCAGTTACTCCGAGGGCTCTGGAAACACCATATATTTT.

By proportion, this clonotype is medium-sized. Since the library was made to target alpha chains, this beta chain is a stray read and its abundance is not meaningful. The V gene is TRBV6-6, the J gene TRBJ2-7; the match to TRBD2 covers 11 bases. The V segment lost 1 base and the J segment 4 bases; nucleotides outside the gene matches: 6. The germline gives CDR1 MNHNY, CDR2 SVGAGI (reference sequence). The CDR3 is 16 amino acids. The CDR3 here is CASSYYTSGGTYEQYF. The CDR3 nucleotides read TGTGCCAGCAGTTACTATACTAGCGGGGGAACTTACGAGCAGTACTTC.

This clonotype is medium-sized by share. This beta chain is an unintended read in a library built for alpha chains; its size means little. As DNA, the CDR3 is TGTGCCTGGCAGGGGGCCTACGAGCAGTACTTC. It yields the protein CAWQGAYEQYF. The chain has TRBV30 and TRBJ2-7, with TRBD1 matching over 7 bases. CDR1 is GTSNPN and CDR2 is SVGIG in the germline V gene (reference sequence). Trimming took 5 bases from V and 2 from J; bases not matched to a gene: 0. CDR3 length: 11 amino acids.

As for this clonotype: This beta chain is a stray read from a library made for alpha chains; its abundance is not meaningful. The CDR3 loop is CASSFGRGYEQYF. The CDR3 coding sequence is TGTGCCAGCAGTTTTGGCAGAGGCTACGAGCAGTACTTC. This chain connects TRBV4-2 to TRBJ2-7; unclear D gene. V was pared by 6 bases and J by 3 bases, with 12 bases between. Germline V gene data show CDR1 as LGHNA and CDR2 as YNFKEQ. The CDR3 loop spans 13 amino acids.

This clonotype rates as large. A library made for alpha chains picked up this beta chain off target, so its size means little. The chain employs TRBV11-2 and TRBJ2-2; unclear D gene. Trimming took 6 bases from V and 4 from J, leaving 15 bases between them. The germline V gene has CDR1 SGHAT and CDR2 FQNNGV. This CDR3 comprises 15 residues. This CDR3 reads CASSKRPGTTGELFF. In DNA form, the CDR3 reads TGTGCCAGCAGTAAACGTCCAGGAACCACCGGGGAGCTGTTTTTT.

This clonotype was seen many times. This beta chain is off target for a library built for alpha chains, so its abundance means little. The DNA for the CDR3 is TGTGCCAGCACCGCGACAGTGTATTCACCCCTCCACTTT. The encoded protein is CASTATVYSPLHF. The chain combines TRBV27 with TRBJ1-6, with a weak D call TRBD1 (5 bases). Deletions cut 7 bases from V and 8 bases from J, with 12 bases between. From germline, CDR1 is MNHEY and CDR2 SMNVEV (reference sequence). The length of the CDR3 is 13 residues.

This clonotype was seen repeatedly, ten times or more. Being off target in a library aimed at alpha chains, this beta chain has a size of little meaning. The rearrangement joins TRBV7-3 to TRBJ2-3; 13 nucleotides agree with TRBD2. CDR1 SGHTA and CDR2 FQGTGA come from the germline V gene. The CDR3 totals 18 residues. V was clipped by 5 bases and J by 8 bases; unmatched bases: 16. CDR3 residues: CASSIRRTSGSVPATQYF. CDR3 in DNA: TGTGCCAGCAGCATACGACGGACTAGCGGGAGTGTCCCAGCTACGCAGTATTTT.

This clonotype was recorded many times. This beta chain is an unintended read in a library built for alpha chains; its size means little. The chain employs TRBV6-5 and TRBJ2-1, with unresolved D. Germline V gene data show CDR1 as MNHEY and CDR2 as SVGAGI. The length of the CDR3 is 15 residues. With 0 bases removed from V and 8 bases from J, the gap between germline ends came to 14 bases. The CDR3 loop reads CASSYSTPQVDEQFF. The CDR3 DNA reads TGTGCCAGCAGTTACTCGACCCCCCAGGTGGATGAGCAGTTCTTC.

In this sample, this clonotype is medium-sized. The library was built for alpha chains, so this beta chain is an off-target read and its size means little. The chain is built from TRBV7-3 and TRBJ1-2, with 8 bases aligning to TRBD1. The CDR3 covers 13 residues. CDR1 and CDR2 (germline): SGHTA, FQGTGA. With V trimmed by 5 bases and J by 6 bases, 5 bases remained unmatched. This chain's CDR3 is CASSPYRGDGYTF. CDR3 nucleotide sequence: TGTGCCAGCAGCCCCTACAGGGGGGATGGCTACACCTTC.

This clonotype was detected only a few times. A library prepared for alpha chains yielded this beta chain as an off-target read; its size is of little meaning. This chain uses TRBV11-2 with TRBJ2-3, with 8 bases that match TRBD2. The germline V gene has CDR1 SGHAT and CDR2 FQNNGV. The CDR3 has 16 amino acids. Losses at the gene ends were 5 bases for V and 7 bases for J; bases not matched to a gene: 14. For the CDR3, the DNA is TGTGCCAGCAGCCACACCCGCGCGGGAGGATCGAATACGCAGTATTTT. Translated, it gives CASSHTRAGGSNTQYF.

Of note for this clonotype: Since it is a stray read in a library aimed at alpha chains, this beta chain has a size that is not meaningful. This chain connects TRBV11-2 to TRBJ2-1; 16 nucleotides match TRBD2. V lost 5 bases to trimming and J lost 15 bases; unmatched junction nucleotides: 7. CDR1 and CDR2 (germline): SGHAT, FQNNGV. The CDR3 is made up of 14 amino acids. The DNA of the CDR3 is TGTGCCAGCAGCCCGGGGACTAGCGGGAGGGCCCCGTTCTTC. Translated: CASSPGTSGRAPFF.

The table lists this clonotype with many counts. The library was designed around alpha chains, so this beta chain is a stray read whose abundance carries little weight. The V call is TRBV27, the J call TRBJ2-3, with 7 bases matching TRBD2. Unmatched junction bases numbered 3, after V lost 1 base and J lost 2 bases. Germline values: CDR1 MNHEY, CDR2 SMNVEV (reference sequence). The CDR3 length is 15 residues. The CDR3 DNA is TGTGCCAGCAGTTTATTTGCGGGAGTCACAGATACGCAGTATTTT. Encoded protein: CASSLFAGVTDTQYF.

There are many counts of this clonotype. The size of this beta chain means little, since it is a stray read in a library made for alpha chains. The chain couples TRBV28 to TRBJ2-5; D uncertain. This CDR3 comprises 8 residues. Germline values: CDR1 MDHEN, CDR2 SYDVKM. The V and J ends lost 7 bases and 13 bases respectively, with 7 bases between them. CDR3 sequence reads: CASTPPYF. The CDR3 nucleotides are TGTGCCAGCACTCCACCGTACTTC.

Concerning this clonotype itself: Within a library made for alpha chains, this beta chain is off target, and its count is uninformative. The CDR3, as DNA: TGTGCCAGCAGGGACAGGGGTTGGACTGAAGCTTTCTTT. This gives the protein CASRDRGWTEAFF. The chain uses TRBV27 and TRBJ1-1; 9 bases map to TRBD1. V was pared by 6 bases and J by 5 bases, with 4 bases of the junction left unmatched. The CDR3 consists of 13 residues. Germline V CDR1 and CDR2: MNHEY, SMNVEV (reference sequence).

This clonotype was seen ten or more times. This beta chain came through as a stray read in a library set up for alpha chains, and its size says little. The chain is built from TRBV14 and TRBJ1-2; 7 positions agree with TRBD1. Germline-derived CDR1 and CDR2 are SGHDN and FVKESK. The CDR3 runs 15 residues. The ends lost 4 bases at V and 4 bases at J; junction bases unmatched: 9. The CDR3 DNA reads TGTGCCAGCAGCCTACGGACAGGATGGGCCTATGGCTACACCTTC. Translation: CASSLRTGWAYGYTF.

In its sample, this clonotype ranks as medium-sized. This beta chain lies outside the target of a library built for alpha chains; its clone size means little. The gene calls are TRBV6-9 and TRBJ2-7; D possibly corresponds to TRBD1 (5 bases). The CDR3 runs 10 residues. The V end lost 7 bases, the J end lost 9 bases, and 10 bases lay between the germline ends. Germline V lookup: CDR1 MNHGY, CDR2 SVAAGI. CDR3 region: CASTPRVQYF. In DNA, the CDR3 is TGTGCCAGCACCCCCAGGGTGCAGTACTTC.

This clonotype was counted between two and nine times. This beta chain represents an off-target read in a library built for alpha chains; its size is of limited meaning. The chain carries TRBV5-6 and TRBJ2-7; either TRBD1 or TRBD2 may supply D (5 bases each). Trimming stripped 4 bases from V and 2 bases from J, with 10 bases between. The germline gives CDR1 SGHDT, CDR2 YYEEEE. There are 13 residues in the CDR3. For the CDR3, the DNA is TGTGCCAGCAGCGGGGACCGAGCCTACGAGCAGTACTTC. Translating gives CASSGDRAYEQYF.